A selection of T cell receptor beta chains follows, all from one sample in a study of blood T cell repertoires in COVID-19. The protocol was immunoSEQ multiplex PCR, while the TCRdb copy is restricted to in-frame clones and leaves out a portion. Here the sample spans about 160,000 clones, around 84% being singletons. The specimen was PBMCs or T cells enriched from blood (not recorded which). Every receptor here comes from a woman in her 50s who had recovered from COVID-19. Each CDR3 is given with its conserved first and last residue. D genes are given only for firm matches. The size of a clone is reported for some rows only, either as once, few or many, or as a class for expanded clones.

cdr3_aa cdr3_nt d_call j_call v_call clone_size
CASSSKTAGTALSTNTQYF TGTGCCAGCAGCTCGAAAACCGCTGGGACAGCGCTCTCAACTAATACGCAGTATTTT TRBD1 TRBJ2-3 TRBV7-6 once
CATSPTGLTEQFF TGTGCCACCAGCCCGACAGGGCTGACTGAGCAGTTCTTC TRBD1 TRBJ2-1 TRBV24-1 .
CASSIGGNTEAFF TGTGCCAGCAGCATAGGGGGGAACACTGAAGCTTTCTTT . TRBJ1-1 TRBV5-6 .
CASSLEVTGASPLHF TGTGCCAGCAGCTTAGAAGTGACAGGGGCTTCACCCCTCCACTTT TRBD1 TRBJ1-6 TRBV7-2 many
CASSYSQDLNTEAFF TGTGCCAGCAGTTATAGTCAGGATTTGAACACTGAAGCTTTCTTT . TRBJ1-1 TRBV6-5 few
CASSLRAEGGYTF TGCGCCAGCAGCTTACGGGCCGAGGGTGGCTACACCTTC . TRBJ1-2 TRBV5-1 .
CASSRSYTGELFF TGTGCCAGCAGCCGGAGCTACACCGGGGAGCTGTTTTTT . TRBJ2-2 TRBV28 once
CASSLWDSYEQYF TGTGCCAGCAGCTTATGGGACAGCTACGAGCAGTACTTC TRBD1 TRBJ2-7 TRBV7-2 .
CASSGTGPTGELFF TGTGCCAGCAGCGGGACAGGGCCAACCGGGGAGCTGTTTTTT TRBD1 TRBJ2-2 TRBV28 .
CASGVGQGNNSPLHF TGTGCCAGCGGGGTCGGGCAGGGGAATAATTCACCCCTCCACTTT . TRBJ1-6 TRBV6-5 .
CASSNEQGFDGYTF TGTGCCAGCAGCAATGAACAGGGATTCGATGGCTACACCTTC . TRBJ1-2 TRBV28 .
CASSLQDSYEQYF TGTGCCAGCAGCCTACAAGACAGTTACGAGCAGTACTTC . TRBJ2-7 TRBV7-2 .
CASSGRGLSNQPQHF TGTGCCAGCAGTGGACGGGGACTCAGCAATCAGCCCCAGCATTTT . TRBJ1-5 TRBV2 .
CASTPTGETEAFF TGTGCCAGCACCCCGACAGGGGAAACTGAAGCTTTCTTT TRBD1 TRBJ1-1 TRBV6-2/TRBV6-3 many